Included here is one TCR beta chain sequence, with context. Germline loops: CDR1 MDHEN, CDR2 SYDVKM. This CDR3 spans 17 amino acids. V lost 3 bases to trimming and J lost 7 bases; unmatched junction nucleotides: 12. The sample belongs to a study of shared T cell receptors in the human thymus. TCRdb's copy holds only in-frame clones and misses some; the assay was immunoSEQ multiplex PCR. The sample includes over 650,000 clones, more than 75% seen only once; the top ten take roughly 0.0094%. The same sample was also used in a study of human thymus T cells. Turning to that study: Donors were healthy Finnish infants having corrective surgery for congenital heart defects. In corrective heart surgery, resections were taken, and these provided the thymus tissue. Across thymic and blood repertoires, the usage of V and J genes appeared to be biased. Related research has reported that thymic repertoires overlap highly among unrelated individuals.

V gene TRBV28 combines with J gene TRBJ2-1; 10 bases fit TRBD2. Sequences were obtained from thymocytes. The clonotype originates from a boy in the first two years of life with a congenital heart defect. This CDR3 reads CASSFKRESGRANEQFF. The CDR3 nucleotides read TGTGCCAGCAGTTTTAAGAGGGAGAGCGGGAGGGCAAATGAGCAGTTCTTC.